This TCR beta chain was recorded in a study of T-cell reconstitution after alpha-beta-depleted transplantation in children. This clonotype was counted many times. This CDR3 has 14 amino acids. V shed 5 bases and J 3 bases; nucleotides not matched to a gene: 7. Germline V CDR1 and CDR2: SQVTM, ANQGSEA. As it was prepared, the TCRbeta library received unique molecular identifiers. TCRdb analysed the PCR reads with MiXCR anew, one entry per CDR3 protein. The sample carries hundreds of thousands of distinct CDR3 sequences, 16% recorded once. This specimen consisted of PBMCs from the stem cell graft donor, obtained from the stem cell graft. This TCR was recovered from a human donor who donated a stem cell graft to a child with acute myeloid leukemia. The chain carries TRBV29-1 and TRBJ2-5; 9 positions agree with TRBD2. In DNA form, the CDR3 reads TGCAGCGTTTGGGGAGCGGGGGGCAAAGAGACCCAGTACTTC. As protein: CSVWGAGGKETQYF.